This T cell receptor (beta chain) comes out of a study of cytomegalovirus exposure and HLA in healthy donors. Findings and limits, study-wide: Altogether, some 160 TCR beta chains were recorded as cytomegalovirus-associated.

The CDR3 runs to 12 residues. V gave up 7 bases and J gave up 4 bases, with 8 bases separating them. In germline, CDR1 is SGHNT, CDR2 YENEEA. Comments on this clone: Its antigen is currently unknown.

Data came from immunoSEQ multiplex PCR; TCRdb stores just in-frame clones and leaves some out. The sample includes 350,000 or so clones, around 86% of them seen just once. This chain uses TRBV11-3 with TRBJ2-1, with D tentatively TRBD2 (5 bases). The sequenced sample consisted of PBMCs. The receptor's source is a woman younger than 35 in good health and CMV-seronegative. DNA of the CDR3: TGTGCCAGCATAGGACTGTACAATGAGCAGTTCTTC. This codes for CASIGLYNEQFF.